The 9 T cell receptor beta chains presented below share a single source sample, sequenced in a study of T cells in Graves' hyperthyroidism and ophthalmopathy. Amplification yielded TCR beta CDR3 regions, with RNA transcripts as the source. RT-PCR in the first round (using the HTBI primer set) targeted the TCR CDR3. MiXCR, applied by TCRdb to the multiplex PCR reads, yields one record per CDR3 protein. The table shows 550,000 to 650,000 distinct CDR3 sequences, with 14% occurring only once. Sample: blood. These receptors originate from a woman younger than 45 with Graves' hyperthyroidism that later progressed to Graves' ophthalmopathy.

This clonotype was seen at least ten times. The chain is built from TRBV29-1 and TRBJ1-1; D call uncertain. Between the trimmed V and J ends, which lost 4 bases and 6 bases, there was a span of 12 bases. This CDR3 spans 12 amino acids. The V gene's germline CDR1 is SQVTM and CDR2 ANQGSEA. The CDR3: CSVASRAAEAFF. CDR3 in DNA: TGCAGCGTTGCGAGCCGGGCTGCTGAAGCTTTCTTT.

The chain couples TRBV4-1 to TRBJ2-1, with D perhaps being TRBD1 or TRBD2 (5 bases each). This CDR3 is built from 16 residues. The V gene lost 0 bases and the J gene lost 6 bases, with 15 bases spanning the gap. Germline V gene lookup returns CDR1 MGHRA and CDR2 YSYEKL. CDR3 amino acids: CASSQEQQDWSNEQFF. The CDR3 nucleotides are TGCGCCAGCAGCCAAGAGCAACAGGACTGGAGCAATGAGCAGTTCTTC.

This clonotype was seen ten or more times. The chain combines TRBV28 with TRBJ1-2; the match to TRBD1 covers 9 bases. Germline CDR1 reads MDHEN; CDR2 reads SYDVKM. V trimming: 6 bases; J trimming: 4 bases; junction bases outside the gene matches: 3. The CDR3 covers 13 residues. Here the CDR3 reads CASRDRGTYGYTF. The CDR3 nucleotides read TGTGCCAGCAGGGACAGGGGTACCTATGGCTACACCTTC.

The chain is built from TRBV19 and TRBJ1-5; D ambiguous. V was cut by 3 bases and J by 3 bases, with 12 bases left in between. The CDR3 has 15 amino acids. CDR1 and CDR2 (germline): LNHDA, SQIVND (reference sequence). CDR3 in DNA: TGTGCCAGTAGTATCGGAGTACAGCTCAATCAGCCCCAGCATTTT. Residues: CASSIGVQLNQPQHF.

This clonotype was detected many times. The rearrangement joins TRBV2 to TRBJ1-5, with D unclear. This CDR3 has 19 amino acids. V lost 5 bases, J lost 1 base, and 24 bases lay in between. Germline CDR1 and CDR2: SNHLY and FYNNEI. This CDR3 reads CASSTPASRTVLSNQPQHF. DNA for the CDR3: TGTGCCAGCAGTACCCCGGCCTCGAGGACGGTCTTGAGCAATCAGCCCCAGCATTTT.

The chain recombines TRBV19 with TRBJ1-2; D gene unclear. The length of the CDR3 is 14 residues. Germline V gene data show CDR1 as LNHDA and CDR2 as SQIVND (reference sequence). V dropped 3 bases and J dropped 0 bases, with 8 bases sitting between them. The chain's CDR3 is CASSIQASNYGYTF. The CDR3 nucleotides read TGTGCCAGTAGTATCCAGGCTTCTAACTATGGCTACACCTTC.

This clonotype was seen at least ten times. One end of the junction is discordant with germline, which a read error may explain. The V and J genes are TRBV5-1 and TRBJ2-7; D gene uncertain. Per germline, CDR1 SGHRS and CDR2 YFSETQ. The CDR3 covers 14 residues. The CDR3 DNA follows: TGTGCCAGCAGCCTCCGGACGGGCTCCTACGAGCAGTACTTC. This translates into CASSLRTGSYEQYF.

This clonotype was counted at least ten times. The chain employs TRBV12-3 or TRBV12-4 and TRBJ1-4; 7 positions agree with TRBD1. The CDR3 extends over 14 amino acids. The V and J ends lost 6 bases and 6 bases, in that order; junction bases with no gene match: 7. Here the CDR3 reads CASSYRGVDEKLFF. CDR3 nucleotide sequence: TGTGCCAGCAGCTACAGGGGTGTGGATGAAAAACTGTTTTTT.

Many counts were recorded for this clonotype. The chain joins TRBV20-1 to TRBJ1-2; D gene uncertain. In germline, CDR1 is DFQATT, CDR2 SNEGSKA (reference sequence). The CDR3 extends over 14 amino acids. Trimming took off 6 bases at V and 6 bases at J, with 20 bases between the two ends. CDR3 sequence: CSAVEMGRENGYTF. In DNA form, the CDR3 reads TGCAGTGCAGTTGAAATGGGGAGGGAAAATGGCTACACCTTC.